This T cell receptor beta chain was recovered during a study of T cells in localized non-small cell lung cancer. Germline V gene sequence: CDR1 ENHRY, CDR2 SYGVKD. The CDR3 length is 13 residues. The J segment lost 9 bases and the V segment lost 9 bases, leaving 10 bases of the junction unmatched. General study results and limits: A denser population of T cells in blood accompanied longer overall survival. Of the top 100 tumor clones, median around 50 were in adjacent lung, approximately 28 among its top 100. Uninvolved adjacent lung showed the highest T cell clonality, exceeding tumor. Heterogeneity within the tumor remains possible, as just one region underwent sequencing.

Libraries were prepared by immunoSEQ multiplex PCR; TCRdb keeps only in-frame clonotypes and omits some of them. This table has 13,000 or so clones, over 65% appearing once. Details on this clone: Its antigen is not known.

The sequencing used peripheral blood, collected before any cancer treatment. V usage is TRBV10-3 and J usage is TRBJ2-1, with TRBD2 matching 8 bases. This TCR was sampled from an older male donor with stage I squamous cell lung carcinoma. The DNA of the CDR3 is TGTGCCATTCAAGCGGGAGCCCAATCTGAGCAGTTCTTC. Its translation is CAIQAGAQSEQFF.